This entry features one T cell receptor (beta chain) sequence. Its antigen is not known. This record comes from a study of cytomegalovirus exposure and HLA in healthy donors. Study-wide background: Earlier sequencing of about 179 million T cells yielded approximately 100 million unique TCR beta sequences. Overall study findings and caveats: For most TCR beta V segments, an earlier analysis put the productive rate at about 87% or about 30% of the time.

The primer mix had 60 Vbeta and 13 Jbeta primers. Sequenced by immunoSEQ multiplex PCR; TCRdb stores in-frame clones only, minus some. The data show roughly 230,000 clones, roughly 73% seen once. Trimming left V 3 bases short and J 7 bases short, with 18 bases between. Germline loops: CDR1 SEHNR, CDR2 FQNEAQ (reference sequence). The CDR3 length is 15 residues. This TCR came from a boy younger than 18 in good health and CMV-seronegative. The V call is TRBV7-9, the J call TRBJ1-2; the D gene is possibly TRBD1 (5 bases). The sequencing input was PBMCs. The CDR3: CASSFQGRDVAGYTF. The CDR3 DNA reads as TGTGCCAGCAGCTTTCAGGGTCGTGATGTCGCTGGCTACACCTTC.